Listed here are 8 T cell receptor beta chains from one sample, sequenced in a study of blood T cell repertoires in COVID-19. Method: immunoSEQ multiplex PCR; TCRdb's copy keeps in-frame clones and lacks some. The data show roughly 350,000 clones, approximately 92% seen once. The sample consisted of PBMCs or T cells enriched from blood (not recorded which). The origin of the receptors is a woman aged 25 to 39 who had recovered from COVID-19.

This sequence joins TRBV11-3 and TRBJ1-1; TRBD1 matches 9 bases. V was pared by 1 base and J by 5 bases, with 8 bases of the junction left unmatched. The CDR3 spans 16 residues. From germline, CDR1 is SGHNT and CDR2 YENEEA. In DNA, the CDR3 is TGTGCCAGCAGCTTAGGGTACAGGGGGCGCCGGACTGAAGCTTTCTTT. It is translated as CASSLGYRGRRTEAFF.

The chain is built from TRBV28 and TRBJ1-4; 9 bases are a match to TRBD1. Looked up from germline, CDR1 is MDHEN and CDR2 is SYDVKM. J was trimmed by 0 bases and V by 7 bases; bases with no gene match: 3. This CDR3 region has 15 residues. The CDR3 DNA reads TGTGCCAGCAACAGGGGGCGTCCAACTAATGAAAAACTGTTTTTT. Translating gives CASNRGRPTNEKLFF. Looking up the rest from reference TRBV28 and TRBJ1-4 gives the full variable domain: DVKVTQSSRYLVKRTGEKVFLECVQDMDHENMFWYRQDPGLGLRLIYFSYDVKMKEKGDIPEGYSVSREKKERFSLILESASTNQTSMYLCASNRGRPTNEKLFFGSGTQLSVL.

The chain has TRBV29-1 and TRBJ2-7; perhaps TRBD2 as D (6 bases). The CDR3 has 14 residues. The V gene's germline CDR1 is SQVTM and CDR2 ANQGSEA. V was shortened by 5 bases and J by 5 bases, with 19 bases between the two germline ends. CDR3 protein: CSVLPTGATNEQYF. The CDR3, as DNA: TGCAGCGTTCTGCCCACGGGAGCCACCAACGAGCAGTACTTC.

The chain links TRBV28 to TRBJ2-7, with D unclear. V gave up 1 base and J gave up 5 bases, with 12 bases separating them. This CDR3 spans 14 amino acids. Germline CDR1 reads MDHEN; CDR2 reads SYDVKM. CDR3 region: CASSLFPTDNEQYF. DNA for the CDR3: TGTGCCAGCAGTTTATTCCCCACCGACAACGAGCAGTACTTC.

The chain employs TRBV27 and TRBJ2-5; D perhaps matches TRBD2 (6 bases). Germline-derived CDR1 and CDR2 are MNHEY and SMNVEV (reference sequence). The V and J ends lost 10 bases and 5 bases respectively, with 11 bases between them. The CDR3 is 11 residues long. The CDR3 DNA reads TGTGCCACCCGACTAGTGGAGACCCAGTACTTC. Translated: CATRLVETQYF.

The chain has TRBV7-2 and TRBJ1-2; tentatively, D is TRBD1 (6 bases). Trimming pared 0 bases from V and 9 bases from J, leaving 14 bases between. The germline V gene has CDR1 SGHTA and CDR2 FQGNSA. The CDR3 runs 14 residues. The CDR3 reads CASSLASDRRSYTF. The CDR3 DNA is TGTGCCAGCAGCTTAGCTTCTGACAGGAGGAGCTACACCTTC.

CDR3 bases: TGTGCCAGCAGTTACAGGGGCAGGGAGAATTCACCCCTCCACTTT. Amino acid sequence: CASSYRGRENSPLHF. This chain uses TRBV28 with TRBJ1-6, with 7 bases that match TRBD1. The V gene end was trimmed by 4 bases and the J gene end by 7 bases; junction bases not matched to a gene: 7. CDR1 and CDR2 from the germline V gene are MDHEN and SYDVKM. This CDR3 is 15 amino acids long.

This chain connects TRBV6-2 or TRBV6-3 to TRBJ2-5; D may be TRBD1 (6 bases). The CDR3 covers 17 residues. Per the germline V gene, CDR1 is MNHEY and CDR2 is SVGEGT. The V end lost 2 bases, the J end lost 3 bases, and 19 bases lay between the germline ends. The CDR3 DNA follows: TGTGCCAGCAGTTACCAACACAGGGTCCTAGAGAAAGAGACCCAGTACTTC. Translated, it gives CASSYQHRVLEKETQYF.